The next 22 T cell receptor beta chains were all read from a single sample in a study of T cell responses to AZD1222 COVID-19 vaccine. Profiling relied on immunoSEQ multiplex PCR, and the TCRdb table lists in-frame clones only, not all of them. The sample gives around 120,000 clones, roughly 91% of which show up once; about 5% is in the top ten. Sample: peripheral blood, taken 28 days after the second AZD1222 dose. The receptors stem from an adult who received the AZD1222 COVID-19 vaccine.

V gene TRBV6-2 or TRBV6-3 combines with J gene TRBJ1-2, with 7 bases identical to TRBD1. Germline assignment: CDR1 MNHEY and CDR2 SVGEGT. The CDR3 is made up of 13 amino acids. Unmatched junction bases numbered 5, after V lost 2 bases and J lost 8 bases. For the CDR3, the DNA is TGTGCCAGCAGTTACAAAGGGGGCAAGGGCTACACCTTC. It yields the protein CASSYKGGKGYTF.

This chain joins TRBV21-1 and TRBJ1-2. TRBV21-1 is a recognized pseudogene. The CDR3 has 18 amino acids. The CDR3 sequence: CASSNPHLRGFGSYGYTF. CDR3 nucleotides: TGTGCCAGCAGCAACCCTCACTTGCGTGGCTTTGGTAGCTATGGCTACACCTTC.

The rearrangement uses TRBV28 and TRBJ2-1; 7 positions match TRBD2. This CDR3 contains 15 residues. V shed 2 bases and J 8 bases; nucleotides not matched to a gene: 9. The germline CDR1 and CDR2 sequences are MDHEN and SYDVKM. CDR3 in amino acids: CASSLTHGLVDEQFF. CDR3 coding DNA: TGTGCCAGCAGTTTAACCCACGGACTAGTCGATGAGCAGTTCTTC.

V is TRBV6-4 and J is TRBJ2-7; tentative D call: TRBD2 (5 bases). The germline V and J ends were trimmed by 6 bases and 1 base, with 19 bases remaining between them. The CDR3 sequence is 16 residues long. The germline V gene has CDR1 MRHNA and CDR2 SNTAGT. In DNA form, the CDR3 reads TGTGCCAGCAGCGGCCCGGGTGGGCGGAGGTCCTACGAGCAGTACTTC. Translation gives CASSGPGGRRSYEQYF.

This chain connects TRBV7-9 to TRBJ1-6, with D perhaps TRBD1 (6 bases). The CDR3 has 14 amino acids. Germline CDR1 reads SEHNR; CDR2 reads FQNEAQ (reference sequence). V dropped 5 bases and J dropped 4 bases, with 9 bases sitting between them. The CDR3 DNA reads TGTGCCAGCAGCCCGGACAGTTATAATTCACCCCTCCACTTT. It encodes CASSPDSYNSPLHF.

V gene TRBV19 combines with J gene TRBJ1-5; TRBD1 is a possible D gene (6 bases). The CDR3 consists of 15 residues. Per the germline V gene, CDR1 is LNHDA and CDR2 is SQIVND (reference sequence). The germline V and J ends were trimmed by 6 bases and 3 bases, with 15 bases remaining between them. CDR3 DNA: TGTGCCAGTAGGGTAGGGACAAGAAACAATCAGCCCCAGCATTTT. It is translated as CASRVGTRNNQPQHF.

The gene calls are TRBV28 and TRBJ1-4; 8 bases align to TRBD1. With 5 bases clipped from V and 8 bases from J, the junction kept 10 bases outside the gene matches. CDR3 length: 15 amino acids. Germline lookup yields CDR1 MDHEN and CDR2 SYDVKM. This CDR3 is CASSSPQGGREKLFF. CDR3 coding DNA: TGTGCCAGCAGTAGCCCACAGGGGGGACGAGAAAAACTGTTTTTT.

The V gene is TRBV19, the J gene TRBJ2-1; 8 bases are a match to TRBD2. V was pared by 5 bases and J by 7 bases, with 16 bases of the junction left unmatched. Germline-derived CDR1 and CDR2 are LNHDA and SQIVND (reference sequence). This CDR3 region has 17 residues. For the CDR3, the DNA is TGTGCCAGTAGTCCAAAACCCCTTAGGGGCGGGAGGAATGAGCAGTTCTTC. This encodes CASSPKPLRGGRNEQFF.

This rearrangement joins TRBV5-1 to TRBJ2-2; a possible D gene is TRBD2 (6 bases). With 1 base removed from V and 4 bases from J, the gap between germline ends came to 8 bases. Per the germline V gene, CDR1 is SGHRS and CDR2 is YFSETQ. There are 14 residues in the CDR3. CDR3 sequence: CASSLSGSTGELFF. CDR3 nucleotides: TGCGCCAGCAGCTTGTCCGGGAGCACCGGGGAGCTGTTTTTT.

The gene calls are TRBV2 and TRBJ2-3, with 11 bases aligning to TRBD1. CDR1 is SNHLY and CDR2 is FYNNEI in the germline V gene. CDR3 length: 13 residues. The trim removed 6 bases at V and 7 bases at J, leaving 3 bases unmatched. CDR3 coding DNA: TGTGCCAGCAGCGGACAGGGGGCAAATACGCAGTATTTT. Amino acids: CASSGQGANTQYF.

The CDR3 region has the DNA TGCGCCAGCAGCTTTGGGAGCGGTCCCCCGGGGAGCGGGGAGCTGTTTTTT. The encoded protein is CASSFGSGPPGSGELFF. This sequence joins TRBV5-1 and TRBJ2-2, with D possibly being TRBD2 (5 bases). The CDR3 is 17 amino acids. Trimming removed 2 bases at V and 7 bases at J, with 21 bases between. The germline V gene has CDR1 SGHRS and CDR2 YFSETQ.

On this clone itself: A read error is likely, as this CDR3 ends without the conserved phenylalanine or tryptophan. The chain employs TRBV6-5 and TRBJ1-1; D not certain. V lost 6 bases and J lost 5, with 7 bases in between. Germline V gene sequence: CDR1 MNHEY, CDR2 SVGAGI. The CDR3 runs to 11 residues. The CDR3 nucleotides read TGTGCCAGCAGGAGTGGTACTGAAGCTTTCCTT. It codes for CASRSGTEAFL.

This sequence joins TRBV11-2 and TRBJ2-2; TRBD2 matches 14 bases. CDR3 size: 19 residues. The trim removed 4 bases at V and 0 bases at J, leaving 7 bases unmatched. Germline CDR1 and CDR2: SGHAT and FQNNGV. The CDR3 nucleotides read TGTGCCAGCAGCTCCGCAGGACTAGCGGGGGGCACGAACACCGGGGAGCTGTTTTTT. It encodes CASSSAGLAGGTNTGELFF.

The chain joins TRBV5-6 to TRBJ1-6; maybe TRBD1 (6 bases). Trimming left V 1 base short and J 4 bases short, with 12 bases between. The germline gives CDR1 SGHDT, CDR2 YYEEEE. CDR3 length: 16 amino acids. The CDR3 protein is CASSLSGARYNSPLHF. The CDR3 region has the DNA TGTGCCAGCAGCTTGTCAGGGGCCCGGTATAATTCACCCCTCCACTTT. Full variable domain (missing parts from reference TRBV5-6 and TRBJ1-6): DAGVTQSPTHLIKTRGQQVTLRCSPKSGHDTVSWYQQALGQGPQFIFQYYEEEERQRGNFPDRFSGHQFPNYSSELNVNALLLGDSALYLCASSLSGARYNSPLHFGNGTRLTVT.

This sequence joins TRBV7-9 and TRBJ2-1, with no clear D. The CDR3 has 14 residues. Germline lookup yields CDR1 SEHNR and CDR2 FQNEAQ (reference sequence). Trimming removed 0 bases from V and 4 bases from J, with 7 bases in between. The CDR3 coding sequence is TGTGCCAGCAGCTTAGCGGGCAGTTACAATGAGCAGTTCTTC. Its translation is CASSLAGSYNEQFF.

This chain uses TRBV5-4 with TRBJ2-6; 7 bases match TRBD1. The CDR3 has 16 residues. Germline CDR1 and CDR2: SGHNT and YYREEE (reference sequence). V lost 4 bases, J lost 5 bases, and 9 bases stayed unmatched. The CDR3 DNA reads TGTGCCAGCAGCCCAGGACAGGCCCCTAGGGCCAACGTCCTGACTTTC. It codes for CASSPGQAPRANVLTF.

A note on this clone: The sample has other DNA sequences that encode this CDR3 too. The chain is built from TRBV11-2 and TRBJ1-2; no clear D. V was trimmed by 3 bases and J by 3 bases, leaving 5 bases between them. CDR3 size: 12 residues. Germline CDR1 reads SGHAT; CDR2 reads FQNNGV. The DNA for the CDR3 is TGTGCCAGCAGCTTGGGAGACTATGGCTACACCTTC. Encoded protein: CASSLGDYGYTF.

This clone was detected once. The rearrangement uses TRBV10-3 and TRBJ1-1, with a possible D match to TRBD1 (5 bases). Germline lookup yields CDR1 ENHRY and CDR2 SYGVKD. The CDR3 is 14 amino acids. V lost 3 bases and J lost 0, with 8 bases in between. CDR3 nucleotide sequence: TGTGCCATCAGTGATCAGGGTGTGAACACTGAAGCTTTCTTT. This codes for CAISDQGVNTEAFF.

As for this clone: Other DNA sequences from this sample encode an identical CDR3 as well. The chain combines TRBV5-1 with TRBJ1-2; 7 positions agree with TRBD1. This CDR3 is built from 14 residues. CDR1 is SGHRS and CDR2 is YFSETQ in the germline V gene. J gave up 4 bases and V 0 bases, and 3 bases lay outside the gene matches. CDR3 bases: TGCGCCAGCAGCTTGGGACAGGGCTCCTATGGCTACACCTTC. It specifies CASSLGQGSYGYTF.

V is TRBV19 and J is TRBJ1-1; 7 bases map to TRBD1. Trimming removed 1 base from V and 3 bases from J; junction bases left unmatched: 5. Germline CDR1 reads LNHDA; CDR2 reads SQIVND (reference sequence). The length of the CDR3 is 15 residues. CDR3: CASSIVNRGDTEAFF. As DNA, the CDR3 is TGTGCCAGTAGTATAGTTAACAGGGGAGACACTGAAGCTTTCTTT.

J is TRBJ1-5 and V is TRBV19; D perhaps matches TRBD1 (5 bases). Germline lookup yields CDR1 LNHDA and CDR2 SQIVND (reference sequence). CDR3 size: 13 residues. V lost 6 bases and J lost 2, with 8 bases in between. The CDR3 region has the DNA TGTGCCAGTAGATGGGACGGCAATCAGCCCCAGCATTTT. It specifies CASRWDGNQPQHF.

In nucleotides, the CDR3 is TGTGCCAGCAGTTCTAGCGGGGGGCCGGGCACCGGGGAGCTGTTTTTT. This encodes CASSSSGGPGTGELFF. J is TRBJ2-2 and V is TRBV27; 11 bases agree with TRBD2. The J segment lost 4 bases and the V segment lost 4 bases, leaving 5 bases of the junction unmatched. CDR1 and CDR2 from the germline V gene are MNHEY and SMNVEV (reference sequence). The CDR3 is made up of 16 amino acids.